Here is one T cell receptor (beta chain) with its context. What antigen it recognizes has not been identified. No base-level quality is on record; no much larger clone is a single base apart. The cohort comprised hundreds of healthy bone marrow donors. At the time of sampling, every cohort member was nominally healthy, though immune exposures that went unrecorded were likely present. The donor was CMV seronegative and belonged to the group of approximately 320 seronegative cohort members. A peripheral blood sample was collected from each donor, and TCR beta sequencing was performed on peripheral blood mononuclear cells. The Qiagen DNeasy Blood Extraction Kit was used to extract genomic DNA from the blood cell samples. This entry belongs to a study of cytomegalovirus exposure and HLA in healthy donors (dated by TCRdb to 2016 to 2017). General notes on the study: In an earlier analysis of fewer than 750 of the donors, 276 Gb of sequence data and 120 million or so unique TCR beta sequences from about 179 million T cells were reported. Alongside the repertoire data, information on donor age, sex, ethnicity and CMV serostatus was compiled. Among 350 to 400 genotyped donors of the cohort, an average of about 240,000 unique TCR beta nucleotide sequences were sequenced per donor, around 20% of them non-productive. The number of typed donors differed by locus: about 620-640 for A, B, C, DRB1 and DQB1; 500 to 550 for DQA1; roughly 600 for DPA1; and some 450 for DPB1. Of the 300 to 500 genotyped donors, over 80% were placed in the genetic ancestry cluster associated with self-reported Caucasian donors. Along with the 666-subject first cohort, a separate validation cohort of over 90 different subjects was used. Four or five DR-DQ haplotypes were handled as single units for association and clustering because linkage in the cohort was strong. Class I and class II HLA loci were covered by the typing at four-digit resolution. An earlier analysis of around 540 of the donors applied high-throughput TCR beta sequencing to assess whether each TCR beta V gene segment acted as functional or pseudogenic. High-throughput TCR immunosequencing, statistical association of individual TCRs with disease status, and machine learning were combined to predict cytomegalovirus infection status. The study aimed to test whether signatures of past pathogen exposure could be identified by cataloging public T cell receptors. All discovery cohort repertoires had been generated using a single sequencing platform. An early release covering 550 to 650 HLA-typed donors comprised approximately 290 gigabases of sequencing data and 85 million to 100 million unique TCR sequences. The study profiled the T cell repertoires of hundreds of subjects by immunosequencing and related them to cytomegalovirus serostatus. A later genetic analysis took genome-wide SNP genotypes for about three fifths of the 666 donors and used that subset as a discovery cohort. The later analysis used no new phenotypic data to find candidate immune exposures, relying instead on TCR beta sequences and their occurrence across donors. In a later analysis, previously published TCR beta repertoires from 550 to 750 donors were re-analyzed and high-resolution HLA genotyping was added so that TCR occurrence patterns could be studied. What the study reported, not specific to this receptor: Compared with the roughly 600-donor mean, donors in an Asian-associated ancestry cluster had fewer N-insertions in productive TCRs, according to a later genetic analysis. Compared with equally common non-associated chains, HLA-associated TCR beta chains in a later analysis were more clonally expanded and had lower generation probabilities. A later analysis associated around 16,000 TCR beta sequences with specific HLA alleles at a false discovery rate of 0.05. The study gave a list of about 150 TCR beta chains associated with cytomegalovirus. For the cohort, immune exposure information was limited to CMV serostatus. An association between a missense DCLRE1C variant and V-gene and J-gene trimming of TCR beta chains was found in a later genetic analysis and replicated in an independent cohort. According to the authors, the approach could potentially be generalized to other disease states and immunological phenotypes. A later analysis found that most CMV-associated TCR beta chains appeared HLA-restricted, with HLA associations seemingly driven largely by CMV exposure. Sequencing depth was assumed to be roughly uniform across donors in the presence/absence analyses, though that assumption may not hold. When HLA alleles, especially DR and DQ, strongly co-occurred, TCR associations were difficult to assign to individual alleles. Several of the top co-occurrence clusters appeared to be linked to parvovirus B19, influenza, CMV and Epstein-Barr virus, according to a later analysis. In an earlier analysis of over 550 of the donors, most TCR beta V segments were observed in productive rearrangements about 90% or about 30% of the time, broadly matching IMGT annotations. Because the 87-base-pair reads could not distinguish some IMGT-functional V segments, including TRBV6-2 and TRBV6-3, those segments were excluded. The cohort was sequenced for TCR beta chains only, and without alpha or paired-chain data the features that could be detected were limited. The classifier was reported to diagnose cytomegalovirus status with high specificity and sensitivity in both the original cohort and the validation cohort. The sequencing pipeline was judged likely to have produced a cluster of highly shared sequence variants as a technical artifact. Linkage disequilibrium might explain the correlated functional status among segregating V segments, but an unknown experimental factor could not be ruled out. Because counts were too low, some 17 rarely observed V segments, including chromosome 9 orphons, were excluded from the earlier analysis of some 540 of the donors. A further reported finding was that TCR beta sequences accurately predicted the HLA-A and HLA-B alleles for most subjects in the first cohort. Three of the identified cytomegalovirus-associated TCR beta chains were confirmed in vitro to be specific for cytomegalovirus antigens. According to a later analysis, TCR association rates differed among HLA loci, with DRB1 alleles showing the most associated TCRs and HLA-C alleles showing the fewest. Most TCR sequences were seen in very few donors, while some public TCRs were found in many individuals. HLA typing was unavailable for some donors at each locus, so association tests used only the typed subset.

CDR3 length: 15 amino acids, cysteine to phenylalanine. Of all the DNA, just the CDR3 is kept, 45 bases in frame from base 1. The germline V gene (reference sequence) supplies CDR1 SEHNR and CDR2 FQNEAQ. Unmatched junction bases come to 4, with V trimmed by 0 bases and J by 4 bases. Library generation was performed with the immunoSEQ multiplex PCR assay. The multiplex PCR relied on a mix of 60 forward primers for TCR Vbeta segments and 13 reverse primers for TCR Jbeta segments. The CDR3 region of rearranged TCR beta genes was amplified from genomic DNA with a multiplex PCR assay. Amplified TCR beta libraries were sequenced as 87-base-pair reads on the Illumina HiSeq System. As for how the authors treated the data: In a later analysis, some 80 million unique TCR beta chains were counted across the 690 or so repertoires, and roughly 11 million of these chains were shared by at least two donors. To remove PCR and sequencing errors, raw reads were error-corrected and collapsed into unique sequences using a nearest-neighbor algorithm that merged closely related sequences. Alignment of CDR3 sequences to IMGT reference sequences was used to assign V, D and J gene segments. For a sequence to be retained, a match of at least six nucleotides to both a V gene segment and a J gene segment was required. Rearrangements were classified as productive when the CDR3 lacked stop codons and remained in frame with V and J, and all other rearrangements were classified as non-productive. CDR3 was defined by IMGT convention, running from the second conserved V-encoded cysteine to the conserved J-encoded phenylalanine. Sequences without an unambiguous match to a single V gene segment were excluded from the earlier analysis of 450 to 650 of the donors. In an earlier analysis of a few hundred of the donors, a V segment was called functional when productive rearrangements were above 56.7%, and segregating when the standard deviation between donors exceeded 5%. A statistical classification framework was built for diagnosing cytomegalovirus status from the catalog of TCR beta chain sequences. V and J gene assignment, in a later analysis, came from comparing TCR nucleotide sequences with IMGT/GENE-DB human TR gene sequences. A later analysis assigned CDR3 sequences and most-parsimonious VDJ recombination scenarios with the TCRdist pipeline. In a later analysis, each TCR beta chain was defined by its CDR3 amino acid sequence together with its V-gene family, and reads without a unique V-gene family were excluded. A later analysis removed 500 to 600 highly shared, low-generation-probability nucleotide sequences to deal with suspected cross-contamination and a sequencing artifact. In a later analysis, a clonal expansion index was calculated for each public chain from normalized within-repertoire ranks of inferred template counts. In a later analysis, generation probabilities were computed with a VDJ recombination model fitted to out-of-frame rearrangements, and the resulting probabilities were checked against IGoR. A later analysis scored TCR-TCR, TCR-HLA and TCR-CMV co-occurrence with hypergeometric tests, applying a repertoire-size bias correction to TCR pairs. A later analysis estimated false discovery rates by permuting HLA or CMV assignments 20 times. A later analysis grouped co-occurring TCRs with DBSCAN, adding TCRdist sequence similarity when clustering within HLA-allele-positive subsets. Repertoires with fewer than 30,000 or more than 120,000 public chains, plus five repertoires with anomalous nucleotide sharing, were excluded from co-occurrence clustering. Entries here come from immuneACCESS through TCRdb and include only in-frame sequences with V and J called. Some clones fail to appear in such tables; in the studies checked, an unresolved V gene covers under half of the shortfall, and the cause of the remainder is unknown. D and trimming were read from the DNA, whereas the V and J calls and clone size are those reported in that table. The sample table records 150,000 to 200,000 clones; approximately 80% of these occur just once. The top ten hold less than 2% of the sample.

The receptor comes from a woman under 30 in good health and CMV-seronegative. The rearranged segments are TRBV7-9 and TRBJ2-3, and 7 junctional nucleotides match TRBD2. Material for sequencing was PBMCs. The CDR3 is CASSLALADADTQYF. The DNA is TGTGCCAGCAGCTTAGCCCTAGCGGATGCAGATACGCAGTATTTT.